Following are 9 T cell receptor beta chains from one sample sequenced in a study of CD8 T cells in ankylosing spondylitis. One entry per CDR3 protein results from TCRdb running MiXCR on the 5' RACE reads. Among about 42,000 distinct CDR3 sequences listed, approximately 3.6% were seen once. Sample: blood, either unsorted or a sorted T cell fraction (not recorded which). These receptors were collected from a female donor with ankylosing spondylitis or in good health (not recorded which).

This clonotype was observed many times. The CDR3 here is CASSSNTGELFF. The CDR3 nucleotides are TGTGCCAGCAGCTCTAACACCGGGGAGCTGTTTTTT. The rearrangement joins TRBV9 to TRBJ2-2; D call uncertain. This CDR3 comprises 12 residues. The germline V gene has CDR1 SGDLS and CDR2 YYNGEE. V lost 4 bases to trimming and J lost 2 bases, with 3 bases between them.

This clonotype was detected many times. The chain combines TRBV9 with TRBJ2-2, with D hard to call. The germline V and J ends were trimmed by 3 bases and 0 bases, with 9 bases remaining between them. Germline V CDR1 and CDR2: SGDLS, YYNGEE. This CDR3 has 15 residues. CDR3 sequence reads: CASSAQLSNTGELFF. In DNA form, the CDR3 reads TGTGCCAGCAGCGCACAGTTATCGAACACCGGGGAGCTGTTTTTT.

This clonotype was seen many times. The chain is built from TRBV9 and TRBJ2-3, with TRBD2 matching over 9 bases. With V trimmed by 4 bases and J by 1 base, 1 base remained unmatched. The CDR3 totals 14 residues. CDR1 and CDR2 from the germline V gene are SGDLS and YYNGEE. The CDR3 bases are TGTGCCAGCAGCAGGACTAGCGGCACAGATACGCAGTATTTT. This sequence encodes CASSRTSGTDTQYF. The full variable domain, rest sourced from reference TRBV9 and TRBJ2-3, is DSGVTQTPKHLITATGQRVTLRCSPRSGDLSVYWYQQSLDQGLQFLIQYYNGEERAKGNILERFSAQQFPDLHSELNLSSLELGDSALYFCASSRTSGTDTQYFGPGTRLTVL.

This clonotype rates as medium-sized (0.01 to 0.1%). The chain carries TRBV9 and TRBJ2-1, with 8 bases fitting TRBD2. The CDR3 extends over 16 amino acids. The germline V gene has CDR1 SGDLS and CDR2 YYNGEE. V lost 3 bases and J lost 4; bases outside the gene matches: 9. CDR3 nucleotide sequence: TGTGCCAGCAGCGCGCCCAGACTAGCGTCTTACAATGAGCAGTTCTTC. The encoded protein is CASSAPRLASYNEQFF. Based on the CDR3 plus reference TRBV9 and TRBJ2-1, the full variable domain is DSGVTQTPKHLITATGQRVTLRCSPRSGDLSVYWYQQSLDQGLQFLIQYYNGEERAKGNILERFSAQQFPDLHSELNLSSLELGDSALYFCASSAPRLASYNEQFFGPGTRLTVL.

This clonotype was observed many times. The chain uses TRBV9 and TRBJ2-3; a weak D match, TRBD1 (6 bases). V lost 0 bases and J 2 bases, leaving 10 bases between the germline ends. This CDR3 comprises 15 residues. Germline lookup yields CDR1 SGDLS and CDR2 YYNGEE. This CDR3 reads CASSVGWTVTDTQYF. As DNA, the CDR3 is TGTGCCAGCAGCGTAGGTTGGACAGTCACAGATACGCAGTATTTT.

Ten or more counts support this clonotype. This sequence joins TRBV9 and TRBJ2-7, with D possibly being TRBD1 (5 bases). Trimming pared 0 bases from V and 5 bases from J, leaving 12 bases between. The germline V gene encodes CDR1 SGDLS and CDR2 YYNGEE. This CDR3 comprises 14 residues. The CDR3 reads CASSVGAGFDEQYF. CDR3 DNA: TGTGCCAGCAGCGTAGGGGCAGGGTTCGACGAGCAGTACTTC. The full variable domain, with the rest looked up from reference TRBV9 and TRBJ2-7, is DSGVTQTPKHLITATGQRVTLRCSPRSGDLSVYWYQQSLDQGLQFLIQYYNGEERAKGNILERFSAQQFPDLHSELNLSSLELGDSALYFCASSVGAGFDEQYFGPGTRLTVT.

This clonotype was observed at least ten times. The V and J genes are TRBV9 and TRBJ2-3, with TRBD2 matching over 8 bases. This CDR3 has 16 amino acids. Germline CDR1 SGDLS, CDR2 YYNGEE. V was clipped by 3 bases and J by 1 base; unmatched bases: 7. The CDR3 region has the DNA TGTGCCAGCAGCGGCCGACTAGCGACGGGCACAGATACGCAGTATTTT. This codes for CASSGRLATGTDTQYF. Full variable domain (rest looked up from reference TRBV9 and TRBJ2-3): DSGVTQTPKHLITATGQRVTLRCSPRSGDLSVYWYQQSLDQGLQFLIQYYNGEERAKGNILERFSAQQFPDLHSELNLSSLELGDSALYFCASSGRLATGTDTQYFGPGTRLTVL.

This clonotype was picked up many times. The V gene is TRBV9, the J gene TRBJ2-3; weak D call: TRBD2 (6 bases). This CDR3 is built from 15 residues. The V gene's germline CDR1 is SGDLS and CDR2 YYNGEE. Trimming removed 0 bases from V and 3 bases from J, with 11 bases in between. The CDR3, as DNA: TGTGCCAGCAGCGTAGTCGGCGGGGTGACAGATACGCAGTATTTT. Protein: CASSVVGGVTDTQYF.

This clonotype occurred many times. This chain links TRBV9 with TRBJ1-2, with a possible D match to TRBD1 (5 bases). Trimming took off 0 bases at V and 4 bases at J, with 16 bases between the two ends. CDR1 SGDLS and CDR2 YYNGEE come from the germline V gene. CDR3 length equals 16 residues. DNA for the CDR3: TGTGCCAGCAGCGTAGGATCGATGGGGGGGAGCTATGGCTACACCTTC. Translating it yields CASSVGSMGGSYGYTF. Based on the CDR3 plus reference TRBV9 and TRBJ1-2, the full variable domain is DSGVTQTPKHLITATGQRVTLRCSPRSGDLSVYWYQQSLDQGLQFLIQYYNGEERAKGNILERFSAQQFPDLHSELNLSSLELGDSALYFCASSVGSMGGSYGYTFGSGTRLTVV.